This T cell receptor beta chain was sequenced during a study of blood T cell repertoires in COVID-19. V was clipped by 4 bases and J by 5 bases, with 20 bases between them. The CDR3 consists of 16 residues. Germline lookup yields CDR1 LGHDT and CDR2 YNNKEL (reference sequence). Methods used by the authors: Amplification from reference gene primers served as the basis for estimated nucleated cell counts. The protocol was immunoSEQ multiplex PCR, while the TCRdb copy is restricted to in-frame clones and leaves out a portion. Clone size and V and J calls were adopted from that table, with D and trimming inferred from the DNA. The sample includes about 500,000 clones, around nine tenths of them seen just once.

Sequencing was carried out using peripheral blood. The TCR sequence derives from a woman aged 45-65 years with COVID-19, enrolled during active disease. The V gene is TRBV3-1 (or the pseudogene TRBV3-2), the J gene TRBJ1-1, with a tentative D call TRBD1 (6 bases). DNA for the CDR3: TGTGCCAGCAGCCCCCTTAAGCTAGGGGGAGGGACTGAAGCTTTCTTT. Translation gives CASSPLKLGGGTEAFF.